This T cell receptor beta chain is from a study of shared clonotypes between healthy human individuals. V gave up 1 base and J gave up 5 bases, with 8 bases separating them. CDR1 and CDR2 from the germline V gene are MGHRA and YSYEKL. The CDR3 totals 14 residues. This clone was observed a single time. CD8 cells regarded as naive lacked CD45RO, were positively chosen for CCR7, and omitted terminally differentiated effector memory CD45RA+ cells. The data were produced by immunoSEQ multiplex PCR, yet TCRdb's version contains in-frame clones alone and is incomplete. The table includes about 580,000 clones, roughly 98% detected once.

This sequence joins TRBV4-1 and TRBJ2-2; possible D gene TRBD1, 5 bases. Sequencing was performed on naive CD8+ T cells sorted from blood. The source is a man aged 25-45 years in good health. CDR3 protein: CASSQAQGTGELFF. Written as DNA, the CDR3 is TGCGCCAGCAGCCAAGCCCAGGGTACCGGGGAGCTGTTTTTT.